A selection of T cell receptor beta chains follows, all from one sample in a study of cytomegalovirus exposure and HLA in healthy donors. Produced via immunoSEQ multiplex PCR; TCRdb's table is partial and in-frame only. The repertoire consists of approximately 150,000 clones, with approximately 80% occurring once and the leading ten covering more than 3%. The sequenced material came from PBMCs. The receptors here all came from a male donor in good health and CMV-seronegative. CDR3s include the opening cysteine and the closing phenylalanine or tryptophan. A D gene is named only where the DNA matches it firmly. Where a row states a size, it is once, few, many or the class of an expanded clone; other rows omit it.

-	TRBV7-2	TRBJ2-2	-	TGTGCCAGCAGCTTAGAGAGAACCGGGGAGCTGTTTTTT	CASSLERTGELFF
few	TRBV7-9	TRBJ2-1	TRBD2	TGTGCCAGCAGCTCAACCGGGACTAGCGGGGGGGGGCAGCTCTTC	CASSSTGTSGGGQLF
-	TRBV5-1	TRBJ1-1	-	TGCGCCAGCAGCTTGGGTTGGGGGGGAGACACTGAAGCTTTCTTT	CASSLGWGGDTEAFF
-	TRBV15	TRBJ1-5	TRBD1	TGTGCCACCAGCAGTCCCCAAGGAGACAGGGTGAATAGCAATCAGCCCCAGCATTTT	CATSSPQGDRVNSNQPQHF
-	TRBV28	TRBJ2-7	-	TGTGCCAGCAGTTTGTGGAGCCCCTACGAGCAGTACTTC	CASSLWSPYEQYF
-	TRBV11-3	TRBJ1-6	TRBD1	TGTGCCAGCAGCTTAGGACAGGGTCGGTCGGTGAGTAATTCACCCCTCCACTTT	CASSLGQGRSVSNSPLHF
-	TRBV20-1	TRBJ1-2	-	TGCAGTGCTACCCCGGGGTATGGCTACACCTTC	CSATPGYGYTF
-	TRBV9	TRBJ2-7	TRBD1	TGTGCCAGCAGTGGGGGACAGACGCCCTCCTACGAGCAGTACTTC	CASSGGQTPSYEQYF
-	TRBV6-6	TRBJ1-1	-	TGTGCCAGCAGTTCCCCGGCACAGGGAATCACTGAAGCTTTCTTT	CASSSPAQGITEAFF
few	TRBV6-9	TRBJ2-7	TRBD2	TGTGCCAGCAGTTGGCGGGAGGCCCACTACGAGCAGTACTTC	CASSWREAHYEQYF
-	TRBV18	TRBJ2-1	-	TGTGCCAGCTCACCAAGGGGGACAACCTACAATGAGCAGTTCTTC	CASSPRGTTYNEQFF
-	TRBV27	TRBJ1-1	TRBD1	TGTGCCAGCAGCCCCCGACAGGGGTTCAACACTGAAGCTTTCTTT	CASSPRQGFNTEAFF
few	TRBV28	TRBJ1-1	TRBD1	TGTGCCAGCAGTGACGGGACAGGGCCGAACACTGAAGCTTTCTTT	CASSDGTGPNTEAFF
-	TRBV19	TRBJ2-5	TRBD2	TGTGCCAGTAGTATGCGGCCGGGACTAGCGGTTAAAGAGACCCAGTACTTC	CASSMRPGLAVKETQYF
-	TRBV9	TRBJ1-2	-	TGTGCCAGCAGCCCTGGCTTAACGATAACTAACTATGGCTACACCTTC	CASSPGLTITNYGYTF
-	TRBV4-1	TRBJ1-4	-	TGCGCCAGTAGCCGAGAGACAATTACAGGGAGCCTCGCGGGTAATGAAAAACTGTTTTTT	CASSRETITGSLAGNEKLFF
-	TRBV19	TRBJ2-1	TRBD1	TGTGCCTCGAGGGGACAGGGTGCGGGACAGCGAAATCGAAGCTCCTACAATGAGCAGTTCTTC	CASRGQGAGQRNRSSYNEQFF
-	TRBV30	TRBJ1-3	TRBD1	TGTGCCTGGAGAACAGGGGGCTCCAACTCTGGAAACACCATATATTTT	CAWRTGGSNSGNTIYF
-	TRBV18	TRBJ1-6	TRBD1	TGTGCCAGCACGGGACAGAGTCTTGCCCGCTCCTATAATTCACCCCTCCACTTT	CASTGQSLARSYNSPLHF
-	TRBV19	TRBJ2-7	TRBD1	TGTGCCAGTAGTACCTTAGGTAGGACAGGCTCCTACGAGCAGTACTTC	CASSTLGRTGSYEQYF
-	TRBV28	TRBJ2-1	TRBD2	TGTGCCAGCAGTCCTCTAGCGGGAGGGCCTCGGAATGAGCAGTTCTTC	CASSPLAGGPRNEQFF
-	TRBV14	TRBJ2-3	-	TGTGCCAGCAGCCAGTCCCTAGTACCTAATACGCAGTATTTT	CASSQSLVPNTQYF
-	TRBV23-1	TRBJ2-5	TRBD2	TGCGCCAGCAGTCCCCGGGAGGCTGAAGAGACCCAGTACTTC	CASSPREAEETQYF
once	TRBV5-4	TRBJ2-7	-	TGTGCCAGCAGCTTGGCTAGTTCCTACGAGCAGTACTTC	CASSLASSYEQYF
-	TRBV28	TRBJ1-5	TRBD1	TGTGCCAGCAGTTTTCCTGGACAGGTGGTCAGCAATCAGCCCCAGCATTTT	CASSFPGQVVSNQPQHF
few	TRBV27	TRBJ2-2	TRBD2	TGTGCCAGCAGTTGGGGTAGCGGGAGCACCGGGGAGCTGTTTTTT	CASSWGSGSTGELFF
-	TRBV30	TRBJ1-1	-	TGTGCCTGGAAGTGGGCCGCGAACACTGAAGCTTTCTTT	CAWKWAANTEAFF
-	TRBV5-4	TRBJ1-4	TRBD1	TGTGCCAGCAGCTCAGGGGGCTGGGCTAATGAAAAACTGTTTTTT	CASSSGGWANEKLFF
few	TRBV18	TRBJ1-2	-	TGTGCCAGCTCACCACCGGGCGTAGCGATTAACTATGGCTACACCTTC	CASSPPGVAINYGYTF
-	TRBV27	TRBJ2-7	TRBD2	TGTGCCAGCGGCTGTGGGCTACTAGCGGGGGTACCCTACGAGCAGTACTTC	CASGCGLLAGVPYEQYF
-	TRBV19	TRBJ2-2	-	TGTGCCAGTAGTATTGCCAGGGGTCGCACCGGGGAGCTGTTTTTT	CASSIARGRTGELFF